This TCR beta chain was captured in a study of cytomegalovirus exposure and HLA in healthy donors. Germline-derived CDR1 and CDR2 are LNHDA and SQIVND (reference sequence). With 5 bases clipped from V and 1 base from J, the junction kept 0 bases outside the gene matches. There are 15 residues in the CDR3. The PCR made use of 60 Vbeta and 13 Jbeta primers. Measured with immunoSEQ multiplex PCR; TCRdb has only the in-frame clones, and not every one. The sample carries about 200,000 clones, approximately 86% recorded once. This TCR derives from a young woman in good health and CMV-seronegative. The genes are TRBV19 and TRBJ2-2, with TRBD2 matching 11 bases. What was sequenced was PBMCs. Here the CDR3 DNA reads TGTGCCAGTAGTGGACTAGCGGGGAACACCGGGGAGCTGTTTTTT. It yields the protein CASSGLAGNTGELFF.